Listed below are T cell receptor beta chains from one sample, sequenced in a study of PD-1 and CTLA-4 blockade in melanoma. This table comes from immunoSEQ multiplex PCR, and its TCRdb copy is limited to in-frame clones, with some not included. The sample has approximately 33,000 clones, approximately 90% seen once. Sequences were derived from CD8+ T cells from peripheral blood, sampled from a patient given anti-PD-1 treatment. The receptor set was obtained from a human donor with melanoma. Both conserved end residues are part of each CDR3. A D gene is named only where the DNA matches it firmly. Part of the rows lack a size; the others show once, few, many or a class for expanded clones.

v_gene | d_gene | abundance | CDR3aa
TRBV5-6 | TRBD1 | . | CASSLAGQGLTEAFF
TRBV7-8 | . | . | CASSSSVEGNQPQHF
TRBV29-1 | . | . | CSVDRKGPRGGTEAFF
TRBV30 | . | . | CAWNRQPNTEAFF
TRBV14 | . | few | CASSQDSGDSYNEQFF
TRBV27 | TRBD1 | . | CASGQGTGELFF
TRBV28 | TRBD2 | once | CASSLTSGSSYNEQFF
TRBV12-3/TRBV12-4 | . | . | CASSLGGEQYF
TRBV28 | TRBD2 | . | CASSLGLVGYEQYF
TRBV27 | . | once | CASSSGGETEAFF
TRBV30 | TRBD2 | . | CAQTLAGFNEQFF
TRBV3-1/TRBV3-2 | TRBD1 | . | CASSPDRGYEAFF
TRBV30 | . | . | CAWSGANTEAFF
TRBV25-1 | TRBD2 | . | CASRIWPSGRASTDTQYF
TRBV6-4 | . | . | CASSPGVTGELFF
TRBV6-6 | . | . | CASREVVIMGYEQYF
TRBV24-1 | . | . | CATSDLRGTEAFF
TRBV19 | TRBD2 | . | CASSIEAGSSYNEQFF
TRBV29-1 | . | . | CSVEGQSDEQYF
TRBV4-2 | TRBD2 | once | CASSQDGTSGNIQYF
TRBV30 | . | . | CASTVAGRKVGYEQYF
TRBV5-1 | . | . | CASRADNEKLFF
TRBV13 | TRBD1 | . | CASSSRPQDRVTQYF
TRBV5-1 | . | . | CASSEEIVVLSTGELFF
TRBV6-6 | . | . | CASLPGRNQPQHF
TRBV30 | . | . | CAWKADQGYSPLHF